One sample yielded the 7 T cell receptor delta chains listed below, sequenced in a study of γδ T cells in repeated Plasmodium falciparum infection. Vgamma9/Vdelta2+ and Vdelta2-negative gammadelta T cells were flow-sorted from PBMC for bulk sequencing. TCRdb processed the multiplex PCR reads again with the CATT caller. In the table there are about 93,000 delta-chain clones, over 0.75% of which are singletons. The specimen was gamma-delta T cells from blood. The receptors come from a pool of human donors (malaria-infected and uninfected, not separated).

This clone occurred many times. Other DNA sequences of this sample code for an identical CDR3. The rearrangement links TRDV1 to TRDJ1; 8 bases are shared with TRDD3. V lost 1 base and J lost 3; bases outside the gene matches: 10. Germline loops: CDR1 TSWWSYY, CDR2 QGS. The CDR3 spans 17 residues. For the CDR3, the DNA is TGTGCTCTTGGGGAACCACCCCGGGATACGAGCTCCGATAAACTCATCTTT. Protein product: CALGEPPRDTSSDKLIF.

As for this clone: The TCRdb record carries a much larger clone's protein, which differs from this DNA's translation at residue 11; a read error is the likely cause, and the protein listed here is the DNA translation. V and J are TRDV2 and TRDJ1, with 8 bases lining up with TRDD3. Here the J gene came from matching the DNA to germline, since TCRdb omits it. Germline V lookup: CDR1 GEAIGNYY, CDR2 EKD. The CDR3 is 20 amino acids. V lost 3 bases, J lost 0 bases, and 20 bases stayed unmatched. This CDR3 is CACDSLGGGFLSSYTDKLIF. In DNA form, the CDR3 reads TGTGCCTGTGACTCCCTTGGTGGGGGATTCCTTTCGTCGTACACCGATAAACTCATCTTT.

On this clone: TCRdb assigns this DNA the protein of a much larger clone, which departs from its translation at residue 11; this likely reflects a read error, and the protein shown comes from translating the DNA. The CDR3 protein is CALGGDTDKLTF. The DNA for the CDR3 is TGTGCTCTTGGTGGGGACACCGATAAACTCACCTTT. J is TRDJ1 and V is TRDV1; possible D gene TRDD3, 5 bases. Germline loops: CDR1 TSWWSYY, CDR2 QGS. This CDR3 has 12 residues.

Ten or more counts support this clone. A read error is the likely source, as a far larger clone sits one nucleotide away. The same CDR3 can be traced to other DNA sequences in this sample. The chain is built from TRDV2 and TRDJ1, with 8 nucleotides matching TRDD3. The CDR3 is 20 residues long. V dropped 1 base and J dropped 0; count of bases not matched to a gene: 18. CDR1 is GEAIGNYY and CDR2 is EKD in the germline V gene. The CDR3 spells CACDTVGWGIRQIHTDKLIF. CDR3 nucleotides: TGTGCCTGTGACACGGTGGGGTGGGGGATTCGCCAAATACACACCGATAAACTCATCTTT.

This clone has just a few counts. The TCRdb record carries a much larger clone's protein, which differs from this DNA's translation at residue 13; a read error is the likely cause, and the protein listed here is the DNA translation. The same CDR3 also results from other DNA sequences found in this sample. The chain is built from TRDV1 and TRDJ1; D is uncertain. V lost 3 bases and J lost 7, with 27 bases in between. CDR1 TSWWSYY and CDR2 QGS come from the germline V gene. The CDR3 consists of 18 residues. The CDR3 reads CALGDTLTANSKPSKLIF. The CDR3 bases are TGTGCTCTTGGGGATACTCTCACGGCGAACAGTAAGCCCAGTAAACTCATCTTT.

This clone has a handful of counts. The protein given by TCRdb reflects a much larger clone and differs at residue 14 from this DNA's translation, likely from a read error; the protein shown is the DNA's translation. The V and J genes are TRDV2 and TRDJ3, with 7 positions matching TRDD3. In the absence of a J gene in TCRdb, the DNA was matched to germline to assign it here. The length of the CDR3 is 17 residues. In germline, CDR1 is GEAIGNYY, CDR2 EKD. CDR3 DNA: TGTGCCTGTGACGAAGAACTGGGGAAGAAAGACACCCGACGGATGTTTTTC. The encoded protein is CACDEELGKKDTRRMFF.

This clone was picked up a small number of times. The amino acid sequence in TCRdb belongs to a much larger clone and departs from this DNA's translation at residue 14, likely a sequencing read error; the sequence shown is translated from the DNA. The V gene is TRDV2, but the J gene lacks a call. CDR1 GEAIGNYY and CDR2 EKD come from the germline V gene. The length of the CDR3 is 16 residues. This CDR3 reads CACNCQNSTEIDKPIF. The CDR3 DNA reads as TGTGCCTGTAATTGTCAGAATTCGACGGAGATCGATAAACCCATCTTT.